This T cell receptor beta chain was identified during a study of shared clonotypes between healthy human individuals. Study summary: A few men and a couple of women, aged 18 to 49, were donors.

The run depth of the assay was deep. Assay used: immunoSEQ multiplex PCR; TCRdb lists only in-frame clones, some missing. Here the sample spans approximately 2.4 million clones, 90% to 97% being singletons. CD4+ cells underwent separation, giving CD45RA+ naive and CD45RA-negative memory subsets. The receptor's source is a man between 18 and 35 years old in good health. Specimen: naive CD4+ T cells sorted from blood. Subset described: CD45RA+ positively selected.

Here the CDR3 reads CASSYLEGVAQYF. The CDR3 bases are TGTGCCAGCAGTTATCTAGAGGGAGTTGCTCAGTACTTC. The J gene is TRBJ2-5, the V gene TRBV5-4; D perhaps matches TRBD2 (5 bases). The V gene lost 5 bases and the J gene lost 11 bases, with 19 bases spanning the gap. Germline CDR1 and CDR2: SGHNT and YYREEE (reference sequence). The CDR3 has 13 amino acids.